The source of this T cell receptor (beta chain) is a study of beta chain features in type 1 diabetes. Expressed TCRB transcripts were sequenced because the isolated RNA had all been reverse transcribed beforehand. Sequenced by immunoSEQ multiplex PCR; TCRdb stores in-frame clones only, minus some. The table includes under 850,000 clones, under 15% detected once. This clone showed up just a few times. Antigen: not known. A CD45RO/CCR7/CD25/CD127/CD95/CD27 panel sorted naive, central memory, regulatory and stem cell-like memory CD4+ cells. General study results and limits: Patients showed naive, central memory and Treg TCRB repertoires that appeared more similar than those of healthy donors. All four CD4+ subsets of Type 1 diabetes patients contained TCRB CDR3s that were moderately but significantly shorter. In these data, an HLA type influence on TCRB rearrangement remained unresolved.

Germline V gene sequence: CDR1 MGHDK, CDR2 SYGVNS. The V gene lost 6 bases and the J gene lost 4 bases, with 15 bases spanning the gap. This CDR3 contains 14 residues. Material: naive CD4+ T cells from blood. J is TRBJ1-1 and V is TRBV25-1; D unresolved. This clonotype was sampled from a man aged 18-30 years with type 1 diabetes. The CDR3 bases are TGTGCCAGCAGCCCAACAGTCTTTGGCACTGAAGCTTTCTTT. Protein product: CASSPTVFGTEAFF.